This T cell receptor (beta chain) was identified during a study of T cells in Graves' hyperthyroidism and ophthalmopathy. Study results and limitations: Model-based prediction identified ophthalmopathy a median 6.5 months prior to its onset.

This CDR3 has 12 amino acids. V was cut by 2 bases and J by 6 bases, with 5 bases left in between. The germline gives CDR1 MNHEY, CDR2 SVGEGT. Amplified TCR beta CDR3 regions derived from RNA transcripts. An initial round of RT-PCR targeting the TCR CDR3 relied on the HTBI primer set. Each CDR3 protein gets one entry after TCRdb re-called the multiplex PCR reads with MiXCR. The data hold 500,000 to 600,000 distinct CDR3 sequences, with approximately 15% observed a single time. This clonotype was detected many times. Its antigen is as yet unknown. Lactation, pregnancy, other autoimmune disease or uncontrolled infection led to exclusion of patients.

This TCR came from a woman aged 18-30 years with Graves' hyperthyroidism. The V and J genes are TRBV6-2 or TRBV6-3 and TRBJ1-5; no clear D. The sample was blood. The chain's CDR3 is CASSYIGQPQHF. In nucleotides, the CDR3 is TGTGCCAGCAGTTACATTGGTCAGCCCCAGCATTTT.